Listed here is a single T cell receptor beta chain. Stated time point: pre-sensitization, week 0. Treatment noted: therapeutic diphenylcyclopropenone sensitization with weekly scalp DPC. The sample is drawn from a study of human T cells and chemical hapten exposure. One entry per CDR3 protein results from TCRdb running MiXCR on the RACE reads. The sample lists under 300,000 distinct CDR3 sequences; just under 8% were seen once. CDR1 and CDR2 from the germline V gene are LGHNA and YSLEER. This CDR3 contains 14 residues. Trimming cost V 0 bases and J 7 bases, with 12 bases left between them. Sequences were derived from whole blood, sampled in connection with sensitization to the hapten diphenylcyclopropenone (DPC). The TCR comes from a man younger than 35 with alopecia areata. Some clones in this sample may be carry-over from other donors' samples. V and J are TRBV4-3 and TRBJ1-2, with D perhaps TRBD1 (5 bases). CDR3 region: CASSQDRQGLGYTF. In nucleotides, the CDR3 is TGCGCCAGCAGCCAAGATCGCCAGGGTCTTGGCTACACCTTC.